These 29 T cell receptor beta chains share one sample of origin, sequenced in a study of OX40 agonist ivuxolimab in advanced cancers. Generated by immunoSEQ multiplex PCR, the TCRdb table keeps only in-frame clones and is missing some. The repertoire consists of almost 70,000 clones, with about four fifths occurring once and the leading ten covering under 2.5%. The source material was CD4+ or CD8+ T cells sorted from blood, sampled in a trial of the OX40 agonist ivuxolimab. Receptor source: an adult with an advanced solid tumor such as melanoma, head and neck, liver or kidney cancer.

The gene calls are TRBV5-1 and TRBJ2-5; D may be TRBD2 (7 bases). From germline, CDR1 is SGHRS and CDR2 YFSETQ. V dropped 0 bases and J dropped 4 bases, with 16 bases sitting between them. CDR3 length: 16 residues. CDR3 in DNA: TGCGCCAGCAGCTTGGAAGGGGGAGGGGTGATAGAGACCCAGTACTTC. Its protein product is CASSLEGGGVIETQYF.

V usage is TRBV30 and J usage is TRBJ2-5; D perhaps matches TRBD2 (5 bases). Looked up from germline, CDR1 is GTSNPN and CDR2 is SVGIG (reference sequence). Deletions cut 1 base from V and 5 bases from J, with 17 bases between. The CDR3 is 15 amino acids. The CDR3 nucleotides are TGTGCCTGGAGTGAGGTCTGGGGTGGGAGTGAGACCCAGTACTTC. Translating gives CAWSEVWGGSETQYF.

The V gene is TRBV11-3, the J gene TRBJ2-7; D is ambiguous. The germline gives CDR1 SGHNT, CDR2 YENEEA. V was trimmed by 2 bases and J by 3 bases, leaving 8 bases between them. This CDR3 is 13 amino acids long. The CDR3 nucleotides are TGTGCCAGCAGCTTATTAACCGACTACGAGCAGTACTTC. Its protein product is CASSLLTDYEQYF.

This chain joins TRBV7-9 and TRBJ2-1, with D possibly TRBD1 on 6 matching bases. Germline CDR1 is SEHNR and CDR2 is FQNEAQ (reference sequence). Trimming shortened V by 5 bases and J by 4 bases, and 12 bases separated the two germline ends. The CDR3 has 14 amino acids. This chain's CDR3 is CASSEYGQYNEQFF. The CDR3 region has the DNA TGTGCCAGCAGCGAATACGGACAGTACAATGAGCAGTTCTTC.

This clone was found a few times. The V and J genes are TRBV11-2 and TRBJ2-5; D ambiguous. Trimming pared 8 bases from V and 3 bases from J, leaving 4 bases between. The CDR3 runs to 10 residues. Germline assignment: CDR1 SGHAT and CDR2 FQNNGV. The CDR3: CASAKETQYF. Here the CDR3 DNA reads TGTGCCAGCGCCAAAGAGACCCAGTACTTC.

V is TRBV7-2 and J is TRBJ2-1, with 11 bases matching TRBD2. V trimming: 7 bases; J trimming: 6 bases; junction bases outside the gene matches: 8. Germline CDR1 reads SGHTA; CDR2 reads FQGNSA. The CDR3 spans 15 residues. Written as DNA, the CDR3 is TGTGCCAGCACCTTGGCTAGCGGGGGGTTCAATGAGCAGTTCTTC. As protein: CASTLASGGFNEQFF.

This clone has only one observation. The chain joins TRBV7-6 to TRBJ2-1; 7 positions match TRBD1. The junction had 7 bases not matched to a gene; V was cut back by 5 bases and J by 3 bases. CDR1 and CDR2 from the germline V gene are SGHVS and FNYEAQ. The CDR3 loop spans 15 amino acids. The CDR3 region is CASSASGQIYNEQFF. DNA for the CDR3: TGTGCCAGCAGCGCGTCGGGACAGATCTACAATGAGCAGTTCTTC.

The chain couples TRBV27 to TRBJ1-5; 8 nucleotides agree with TRBD1. The CDR3 contains 17 residues. Trimming removed 3 bases from V and 1 base from J; junction bases left unmatched: 8. The germline CDR1 and CDR2 sequences are MNHEY and SMNVEV (reference sequence). The CDR3, as DNA: TGTGCCAGCAGTTTCCGCGGGACAGGAAGAAGCAATCAGCCCCAGCATTTT. Its protein product is CASSFRGTGRSNQPQHF.

The chain has TRBV27 and TRBJ2-7, with TRBD1 as a possible D gene (8 bases). Trimming took 6 bases from V and 0 from J, leaving 24 bases between them. Germline CDR1 and CDR2: MNHEY and SMNVEV (reference sequence). This CDR3 comprises 18 residues. The CDR3 reads CASSLEADRGGGSYEQYF. CDR3 coding DNA: TGTGCCAGCAGCCTAGAGGCCGACAGGGGAGGGGGCTCCTACGAGCAGTACTTC.

The gene calls are TRBV5-1 and TRBJ2-7; 8 bases are a match to TRBD1. Looked up from germline, CDR1 is SGHRS and CDR2 is YFSETQ. The CDR3 is made up of 14 amino acids. The ends lost 5 bases at V and 7 bases at J; junction bases unmatched: 11. CDR3 sequence (DNA): TGCGCCAGCAGAGGGACAGGTGGGTCTCTGGAGCAGTACTTC. Its protein product is CASRGTGGSLEQYF. Full variable domain (missing parts from reference TRBV5-1 and TRBJ2-7): KAGVTQTPRYLIKTRGQQVTLSCSPISGHRSVSWYQQTPGQGLQFLFEYFSETQRNKGNFPGRFSGRQFSNSRSEMNVSTLELGDSALYLCASRGTGGSLEQYFGPGTRLTVT.

Only one count was recorded for this clone. The chain combines TRBV7-8 with TRBJ1-1; D possibly corresponds to TRBD1 (6 bases). V lost 5 bases and J lost 6, with 10 bases in between. Germline-derived CDR1 and CDR2 are SGHVS and FQNEAQ. The CDR3 has 12 residues. The CDR3 loop reads CASSQAGAEAFF. In DNA, the CDR3 is TGTGCCAGCAGCCAGGCAGGGGCTGAAGCTTTCTTT.

J is TRBJ2-3 and V is TRBV11-2; tentatively, D is TRBD1 (6 bases). The germline V gene has CDR1 SGHAT and CDR2 FQNNGV. The length of the CDR3 is 16 residues. Trimming took off 2 bases at V and 3 bases at J, with 15 bases between the two ends. The DNA of the CDR3 is TGTGCCAGCAGCTTAAACCTCGGCCAGGGGACAGATACGCAGTATTTT. This translates into CASSLNLGQGTDTQYF.

This sequence joins TRBV6-1 and TRBJ1-5; D might be TRBD1 (5 bases). The germline CDR1 and CDR2 sequences are MNHNS and SASEGT. The length of the CDR3 is 14 residues. Trimming took off 2 bases at V and 7 bases at J, with 12 bases between the two ends. CDR3 sequence reads: CASSEIWGNQPQHF. The DNA of the CDR3 is TGTGCCAGCAGTGAAATTTGGGGGAACCAGCCCCAGCATTTT.

This sequence joins TRBV7-2 and TRBJ2-3, with D maybe TRBD2 (6 bases). V lost 5 bases to trimming and J lost 4 bases, with 16 bases between them. Germline CDR1 and CDR2: SGHTA and FQGNSA. The CDR3 runs 15 residues. CDR3 residues: CASSLMWRDADTQYF. For the CDR3, the DNA is TGTGCCAGCAGCCTCATGTGGCGGGATGCAGATACGCAGTATTTT.

As to this clone: The same CDR3 arises from other DNA sequences in this sample as well. This chain links TRBV7-9 with TRBJ1-2; the D is unclear. V lost 3 bases and J 5 bases, leaving 4 bases between the germline ends. In germline, CDR1 is SEHNR, CDR2 FQNEAQ (reference sequence). The CDR3 consists of 11 residues. CDR3 amino acids: CASSLQYGYTF. CDR3 sequence (DNA): TGTGCCAGCAGCTTGCAGTATGGCTACACCTTC.

This chain joins TRBV4-1 and TRBJ1-2, with 7 bases fitting TRBD1. The V and J ends lost 4 bases and 2 bases, in that order; junction bases with no gene match: 1. CDR1 is MGHRA and CDR2 is YSYEKL in the germline V gene. The CDR3 extends over 13 amino acids. The CDR3 reads CASSPGQNYGYTF. The CDR3 nucleotides read TGCGCCAGCAGCCCGGGACAGAACTATGGCTACACCTTC.

The J gene is TRBJ1-4, the V gene TRBV29-1, with D perhaps TRBD1 (5 bases). From germline, CDR1 is SQVTM and CDR2 ANQGSEA. The CDR3 runs 14 residues. Trimming pared 4 bases from V and 5 bases from J, leaving 14 bases between. The CDR3 nucleotides are TGCAGCGTTGGGGACGCAAACCGGAATGAAAAACTGTTTTTT. The encoded protein is CSVGDANRNEKLFF. The full variable domain, completed using reference TRBV29-1 and TRBJ1-4, is SAVISQKPSRDICQRGTSLTIQCQVDSQVTMMFWYRQQPGQSLTLIATANQGSEATYESGFVIDKFPISRPNLTFSTLTVSNMSPEDSSIYLCSVGDANRNEKLFFGSGTQLSVL.

The CDR3 region is CASSRQGTDEQFF. DNA for the CDR3: TGTGCCAGCAGCCGACAGGGAACGGATGAGCAGTTCTTC. The chain combines TRBV6-5 with TRBJ2-1, with 7 bases matching TRBD1. Germline V CDR1 and CDR2: MNHEY, SVGAGI. The CDR3 contains 13 residues. V gave up 6 bases and J gave up 8 bases; unmatched junction bases: 7.

To note about this clone: Additional DNA sequences in this sample encode the identical CDR3. The chain employs TRBV5-1 and TRBJ1-1, with TRBD1 identical over 7 bases. Per germline, CDR1 SGHRS and CDR2 YFSETQ. This CDR3 spans 14 amino acids. The trim removed 2 bases at V and 0 bases at J, leaving 1 base unmatched. The CDR3 region is CASSFGTVNTEAFF. The CDR3 DNA reads TGCGCCAGCAGCTTTGGGACAGTGAACACTGAAGCTTTCTTT.

This sequence joins TRBV10-3 and TRBJ2-2; 8 nucleotides line up with TRBD1. Germline CDR1 ENHRY, CDR2 SYGVKD. V was pared by 7 bases and J by 2 bases, with 9 bases of the junction left unmatched. The CDR3 spans 16 residues. This CDR3 reads CAIKGPGQDNTGELFF. CDR3 bases: TGTGCCATCAAGGGGCCGGGACAGGACAACACCGGGGAGCTGTTTTTT.

V and J are TRBV18 and TRBJ2-2, with D hard to call. The germline CDR1 and CDR2 sequences are KGHSH and LQKENI. V lost 0 bases to trimming and J lost 0 bases, with 5 bases between them. This CDR3 has 15 residues. The CDR3 DNA follows: TGTGCCAGCTCACCACCGGGGACGAACACCGGGGAGCTGTTTTTT. It codes for CASSPPGTNTGELFF. Looking up the rest from reference TRBV18 and TRBJ2-2 gives the full variable domain: NAGVMQNPRHLVRRRGQEARLRCSPMKGHSHVYWYRQLPEEGLKFMVYLQKENIIDESGMPKERFSAEFPKEGPSILRIQQVVRGDSAAYFCASSPPGTNTGELFFGEGSRLTVL.

The V and J genes are TRBV4-1 and TRBJ2-1; 9 nucleotides agree with TRBD1. The CDR3 totals 15 residues. With 3 bases clipped from V and 14 bases from J, the junction kept 14 bases outside the gene matches. CDR1 is MGHRA, CDR2 YSYEKL, per germline. Here the CDR3 reads CASSQETPHRDREFF. CDR3 nucleotides: TGCGCCAGCAGCCAGGAAACCCCGCACCGGGACAGGGAGTTCTTC.

The rearrangement links TRBV19 to TRBJ1-5, with D maybe TRBD1 (6 bases). Per germline, CDR1 LNHDA and CDR2 SQIVND (reference sequence). CDR3 length equals 14 residues. Trimming took off 2 bases at V and 7 bases at J, with 12 bases between the two ends. DNA for the CDR3: TGTGCCAGTAGTATATGGGGGGGCGGACAGCCCCAGCATTTT. It yields the protein CASSIWGGGQPQHF.

The chain links TRBV25-1 to TRBJ1-5; D may be TRBD1 (5 bases). Germline assignment: CDR1 MGHDK and CDR2 SYGVNS. The germline V and J ends were trimmed by 6 bases and 9 bases, with 15 bases remaining between them. CDR3 length: 13 amino acids. CDR3 sequence reads: CASREGLGGPQHF. CDR3 nucleotide sequence: TGTGCCAGCAGGGAGGGCCTGGGGGGGCCCCAGCATTTT.

V usage is TRBV7-7 and J usage is TRBJ2-3, with 8 nucleotides matching TRBD2. Germline CDR1 and CDR2: SSHAT and FNYEAQ (reference sequence). The J segment lost 1 base and the V segment lost 5 bases, leaving 2 bases of the junction unmatched. This CDR3 comprises 14 residues. The CDR3 region has the DNA TGTGCCAGCAGCCAAGCGGGAGGCACAGATACGCAGTATTTT. It specifies CASSQAGGTDTQYF.

This chain's CDR3 is CASSTATGDEQYF. The CDR3 nucleotides read TGTGCCAGTAGTACTGCAACAGGGGACGAGCAGTACTTC. The rearrangement uses TRBV19 and TRBJ2-7; 7 bases fit TRBD1. This CDR3 has 13 amino acids. Germline-derived CDR1 and CDR2 are LNHDA and SQIVND (reference sequence). V was clipped by 4 bases and J by 5 bases; unmatched bases: 5.

The CDR3 bases are TGTGCCAGCTCAGCCTCTAGCGGGAGCAACGAGCAGTACTTC. Its protein product is CASSASSGSNEQYF. This chain joins TRBV18 and TRBJ2-7; 10 bases agree with TRBD2. Germline loops: CDR1 KGHSH, CDR2 LQKENI. The V gene end was trimmed by 5 bases and the J gene end by 5 bases; junction bases not matched to a gene: 6. The CDR3 length is 14 residues.

About this clone: The junction shows a germline mismatch at one end, possibly a read error. The chain links TRBV27 to TRBJ1-5; TRBD1 agrees at 8 bases. Looked up from germline, CDR1 is MNHEY and CDR2 is SMNVEV (reference sequence). The CDR3 is made up of 15 amino acids. The CDR3: CASNLQGEGNQPQHF. The CDR3 nucleotides read TGTGCCAGCAATTTACAGGGGGAAGGCAATCAGCCCCAGCATTTT.

The chain carries TRBV18 and TRBJ2-5; 8 bases match TRBD1. Trimming at V came to 5 bases and at J to 2 bases, leaving 10 bases not matched to a gene. The CDR3 has 16 residues. Germline loops: CDR1 KGHSH, CDR2 LQKENI. The CDR3 nucleotides read TGTGCCAGCTCAACACGACAGGGGACATCACAAGAGACCCAGTACTTC. Its translation is CASSTRQGTSQETQYF.